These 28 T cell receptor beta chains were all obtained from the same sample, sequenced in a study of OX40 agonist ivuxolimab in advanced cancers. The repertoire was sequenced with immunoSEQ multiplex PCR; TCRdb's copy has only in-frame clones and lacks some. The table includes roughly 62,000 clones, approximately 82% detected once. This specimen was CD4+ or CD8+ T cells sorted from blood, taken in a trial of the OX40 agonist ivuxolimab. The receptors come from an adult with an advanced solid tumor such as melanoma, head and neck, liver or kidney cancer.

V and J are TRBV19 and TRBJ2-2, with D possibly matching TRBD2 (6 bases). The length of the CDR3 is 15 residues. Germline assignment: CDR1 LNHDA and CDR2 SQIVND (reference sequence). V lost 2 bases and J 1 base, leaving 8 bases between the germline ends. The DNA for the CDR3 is TGTGCCAGTAGTATAACGGGGGAGAACACCGGGGAGCTGTTTTTT. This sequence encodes CASSITGENTGELFF.

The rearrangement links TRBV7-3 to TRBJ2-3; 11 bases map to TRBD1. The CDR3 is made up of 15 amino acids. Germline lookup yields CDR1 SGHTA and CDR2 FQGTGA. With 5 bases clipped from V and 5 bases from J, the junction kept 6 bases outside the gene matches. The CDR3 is CASSTGTGGQDTQYF. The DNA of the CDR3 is TGTGCCAGCAGCACCGGGACAGGGGGACAAGATACGCAGTATTTT.

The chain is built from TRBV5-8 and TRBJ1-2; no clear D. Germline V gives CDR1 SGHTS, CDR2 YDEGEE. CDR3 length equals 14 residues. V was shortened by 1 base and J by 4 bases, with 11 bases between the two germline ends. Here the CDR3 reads CASSLKRPGYGYTF. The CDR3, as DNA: TGTGCCAGCAGCTTGAAAAGGCCAGGCTATGGCTACACCTTC.

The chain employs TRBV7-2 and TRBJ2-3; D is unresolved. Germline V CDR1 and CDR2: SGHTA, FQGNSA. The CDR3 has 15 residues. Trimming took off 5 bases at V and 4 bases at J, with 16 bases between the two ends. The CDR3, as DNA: TGTGCCAGCAGCCCGTCTGCTAGTGCCGCAGATACGCAGTATTTT. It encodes CASSPSASAADTQYF.

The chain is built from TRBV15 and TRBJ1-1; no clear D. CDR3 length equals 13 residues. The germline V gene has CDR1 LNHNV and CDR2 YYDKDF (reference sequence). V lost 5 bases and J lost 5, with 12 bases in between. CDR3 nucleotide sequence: TGTGCCACCAGCCGCCCGTTAGGAACTGAAGCTTTCTTT. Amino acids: CATSRPLGTEAFF.

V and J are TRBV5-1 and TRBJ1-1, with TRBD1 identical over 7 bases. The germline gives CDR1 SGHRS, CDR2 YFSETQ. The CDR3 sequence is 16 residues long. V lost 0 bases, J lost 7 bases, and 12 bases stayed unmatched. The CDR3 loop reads CASSLVRAGGYGEAFF. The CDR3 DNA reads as TGCGCCAGCAGCTTGGTACGGGCAGGGGGGTATGGTGAAGCTTTCTTT.

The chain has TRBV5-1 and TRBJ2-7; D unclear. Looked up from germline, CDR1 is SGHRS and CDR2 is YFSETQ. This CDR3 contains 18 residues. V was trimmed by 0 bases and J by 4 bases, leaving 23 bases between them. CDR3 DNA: TGCGCCAGCAGCTTGGAAGTGGGTGGTGAGACCTCGATATACGAGCAGTACTTC. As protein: CASSLEVGGETSIYEQYF. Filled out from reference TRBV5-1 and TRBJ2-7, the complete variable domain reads KAGVTQTPRYLIKTRGQQVTLSCSPISGHRSVSWYQQTPGQGLQFLFEYFSETQRNKGNFPGRFSGRQFSNSRSEMNVSTLELGDSALYLCASSLEVGGETSIYEQYFGPGTRLTVT.

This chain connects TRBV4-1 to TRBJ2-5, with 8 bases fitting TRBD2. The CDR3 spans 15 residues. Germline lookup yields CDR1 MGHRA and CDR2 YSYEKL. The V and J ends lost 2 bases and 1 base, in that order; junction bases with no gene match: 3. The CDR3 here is CASSQPGTSQETQYF. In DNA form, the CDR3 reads TGCGCCAGCAGCCAACCCGGGACTAGCCAAGAGACCCAGTACTTC.

The CDR3 here is CASSSDGTYEQYF. In nucleotides, the CDR3 is TGTGCCAGCAGCTCCGACGGCACCTACGAGCAGTACTTC. The chain joins TRBV7-6 to TRBJ2-7; D uncertain. Looked up from germline, CDR1 is SGHVS and CDR2 is FNYEAQ. Between the trimmed V and J ends, which lost 4 bases and 2 bases, there was a span of 9 bases. The CDR3 consists of 13 residues.

CDR3 DNA: TGTGCCAGCCGGGCGCAGAGCTCTGGAAACACCATATATTTT. Protein product: CASRAQSSGNTIYF. V usage is TRBV19 and J usage is TRBJ1-3; D gene unclear. This CDR3 is 14 amino acids long. V gave up 9 bases and J gave up 0 bases, with 12 bases separating them. Germline lookup yields CDR1 LNHDA and CDR2 SQIVND (reference sequence).

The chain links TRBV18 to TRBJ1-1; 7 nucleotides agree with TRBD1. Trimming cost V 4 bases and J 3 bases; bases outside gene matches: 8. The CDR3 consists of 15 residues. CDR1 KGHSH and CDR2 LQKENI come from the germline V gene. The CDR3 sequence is CASSLAIDRDTEAFF. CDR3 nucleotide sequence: TGTGCCAGCTCACTAGCAATAGACAGGGACACTGAAGCTTTCTTT.

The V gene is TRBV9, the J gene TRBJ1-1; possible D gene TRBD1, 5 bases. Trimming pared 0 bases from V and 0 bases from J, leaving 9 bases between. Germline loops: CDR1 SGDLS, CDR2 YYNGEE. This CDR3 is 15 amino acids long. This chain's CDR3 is CASSVAAGLNTEAFF. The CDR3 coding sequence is TGTGCCAGCAGCGTAGCTGCAGGGTTGAACACTGAAGCTTTCTTT.

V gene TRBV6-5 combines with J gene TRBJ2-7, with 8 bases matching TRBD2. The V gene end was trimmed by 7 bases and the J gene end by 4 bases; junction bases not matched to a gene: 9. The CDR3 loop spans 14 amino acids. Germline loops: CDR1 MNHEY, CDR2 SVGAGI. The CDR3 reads CASNIAGKGYEQYF. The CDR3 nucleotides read TGTGCCAGCAACATAGCGGGAAAGGGTTACGAGCAGTACTTC.

The CDR3: CASSPRGTDTQYF. The DNA for the CDR3 is TGTGCCAGCTCACCACGCGGGACAGATACGCAGTATTTT. The chain joins TRBV18 to TRBJ2-3; D might be TRBD2 (5 bases). With 1 base removed from V and 3 bases from J, the gap between germline ends came to 5 bases. The germline V gene encodes CDR1 KGHSH and CDR2 LQKENI. The CDR3 contains 13 residues. The variable domain in full, completed from reference TRBV18 and TRBJ2-3, reads NAGVMQNPRHLVRRRGQEARLRCSPMKGHSHVYWYRQLPEEGLKFMVYLQKENIIDESGMPKERFSAEFPKEGPSILRIQQVVRGDSAAYFCASSPRGTDTQYFGPGTRLTVL.

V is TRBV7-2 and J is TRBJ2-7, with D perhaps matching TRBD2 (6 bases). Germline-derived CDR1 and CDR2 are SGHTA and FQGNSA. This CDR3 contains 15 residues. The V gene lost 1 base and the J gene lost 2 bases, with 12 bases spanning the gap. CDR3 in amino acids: CASSLGAGSAYEQYF. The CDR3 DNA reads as TGTGCCAGCAGCTTAGGCGCGGGGTCTGCCTACGAGCAGTACTTC.

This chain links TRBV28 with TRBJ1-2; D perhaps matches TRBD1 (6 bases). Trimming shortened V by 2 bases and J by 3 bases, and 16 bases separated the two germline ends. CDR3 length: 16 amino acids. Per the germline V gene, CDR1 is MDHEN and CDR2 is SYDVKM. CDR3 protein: CASSLGGGRTDYGYTF. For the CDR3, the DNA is TGTGCCAGCAGTTTAGGGGGCGGCAGGACCGACTATGGCTACACCTTC.

In DNA form, the CDR3 reads TGCAGCGTTGGGATTTCAGGAAACACCATATATTTT. Residues: CSVGISGNTIYF. J is TRBJ1-3 and V is TRBV29-1; unclear D gene. The CDR3 runs to 12 residues. The V gene's germline CDR1 is SQVTM and CDR2 ANQGSEA. V was trimmed by 4 bases and J by 4 bases, leaving 8 bases between them.

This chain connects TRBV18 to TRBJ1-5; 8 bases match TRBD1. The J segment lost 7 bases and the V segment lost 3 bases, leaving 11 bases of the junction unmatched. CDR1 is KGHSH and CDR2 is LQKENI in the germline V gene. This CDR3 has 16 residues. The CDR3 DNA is TGTGCCAGCTCACCCCCCGACAGGGGCCTGATCCAGCCCCAGCATTTT. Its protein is CASSPPDRGLIQPQHF.

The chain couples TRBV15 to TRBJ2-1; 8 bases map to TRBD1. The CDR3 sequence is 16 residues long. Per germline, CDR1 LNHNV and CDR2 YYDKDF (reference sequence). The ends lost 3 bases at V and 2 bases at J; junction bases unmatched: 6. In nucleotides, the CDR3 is TGTGCCACCAGCAGGAGTGGACAGGGAGCCTACAATGAGCAGTTCTTC. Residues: CATSRSGQGAYNEQFF. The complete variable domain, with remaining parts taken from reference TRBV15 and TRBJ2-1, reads DAMVIQNPRYQVTQFGKPVTLSCSQTLNHNVMYWYQQKSSQAPKLLFHYYDKDFNNEADTPDNFQSRRPNTSFCFLDIRSPGLGDTAMYLCATSRSGQGAYNEQFFGPGTRLTVL.

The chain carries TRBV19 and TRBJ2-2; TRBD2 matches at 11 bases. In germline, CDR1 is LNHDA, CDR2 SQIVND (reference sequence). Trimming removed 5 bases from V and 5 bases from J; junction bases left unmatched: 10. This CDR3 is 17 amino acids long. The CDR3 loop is CASSPLAGGLRTGELFF. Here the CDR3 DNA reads TGTGCCAGTAGTCCCCTAGCGGGGGGCCTCCGGACCGGGGAGCTGTTTTTT. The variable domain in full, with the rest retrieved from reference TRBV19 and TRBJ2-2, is DGGITQSPKYLFRKEGQNVTLSCEQNLNHDAMYWYRQDPGQGLRLIYYSQIVNDFQKGDIAEGYSVSREKKESFPLTVTSAQKNPTAFYLCASSPLAGGLRTGELFFGEGSRLTVL.

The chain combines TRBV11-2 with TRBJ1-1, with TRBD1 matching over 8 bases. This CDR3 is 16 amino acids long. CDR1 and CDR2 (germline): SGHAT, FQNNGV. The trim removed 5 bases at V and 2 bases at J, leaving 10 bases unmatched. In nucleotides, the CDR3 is TGTGCCAGCAGCCAGAGGGGCAGGGGGCGTAACACTGAAGCTTTCTTT. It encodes CASSQRGRGRNTEAFF.

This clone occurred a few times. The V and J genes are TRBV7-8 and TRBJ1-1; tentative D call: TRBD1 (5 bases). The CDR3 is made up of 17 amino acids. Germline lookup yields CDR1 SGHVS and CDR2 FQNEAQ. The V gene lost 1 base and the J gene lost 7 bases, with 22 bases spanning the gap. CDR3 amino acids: CASSLELAGFTRGEAFF. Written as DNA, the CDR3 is TGTGCCAGCAGCTTAGAACTGGCAGGGTTTACTCGCGGTGAAGCTTTCTTT.

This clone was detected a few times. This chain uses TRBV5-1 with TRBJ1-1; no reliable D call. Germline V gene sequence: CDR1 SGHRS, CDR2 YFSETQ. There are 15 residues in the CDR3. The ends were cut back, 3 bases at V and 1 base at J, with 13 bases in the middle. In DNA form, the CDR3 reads TGCGCCAGCAGCTCGTTGGGCGGATCGAACACTGAAGCTTTCTTT. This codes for CASSSLGGSNTEAFF.

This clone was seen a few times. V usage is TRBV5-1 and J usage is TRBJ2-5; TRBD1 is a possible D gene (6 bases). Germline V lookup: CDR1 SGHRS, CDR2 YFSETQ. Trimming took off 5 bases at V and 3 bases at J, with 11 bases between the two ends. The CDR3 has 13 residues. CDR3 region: CASREDRKETQYF. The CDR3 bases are TGCGCCAGCAGAGAAGACAGGAAAGAGACCCAGTACTTC.

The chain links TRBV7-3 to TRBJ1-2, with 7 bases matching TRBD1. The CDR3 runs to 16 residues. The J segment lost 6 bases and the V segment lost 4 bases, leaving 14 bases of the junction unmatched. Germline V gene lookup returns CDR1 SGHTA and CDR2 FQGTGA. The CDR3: CASSSQGGVGPHGYTF. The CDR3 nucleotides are TGTGCCAGCAGCTCCCAGGGGGGGGTAGGACCCCATGGCTACACCTTC.

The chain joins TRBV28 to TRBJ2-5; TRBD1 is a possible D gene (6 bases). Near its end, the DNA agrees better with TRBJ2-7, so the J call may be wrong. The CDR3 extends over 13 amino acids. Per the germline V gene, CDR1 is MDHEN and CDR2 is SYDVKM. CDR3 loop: CASSSTGTYEQYF. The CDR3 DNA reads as TGTGCCAGCAGTAGTACAGGGACCTACGAGCAGTACTTC.

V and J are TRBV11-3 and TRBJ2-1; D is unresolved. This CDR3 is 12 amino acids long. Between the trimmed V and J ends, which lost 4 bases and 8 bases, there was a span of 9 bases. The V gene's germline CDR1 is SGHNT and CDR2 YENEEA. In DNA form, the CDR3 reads TGTGCCAGCAGCTCCAGTGGGGATGAGCAGTTCTTC. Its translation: CASSSSGDEQFF.

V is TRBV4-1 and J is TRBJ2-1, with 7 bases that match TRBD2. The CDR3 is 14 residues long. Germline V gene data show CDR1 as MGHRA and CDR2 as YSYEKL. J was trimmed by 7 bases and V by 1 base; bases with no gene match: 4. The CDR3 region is CASSQGDYLNEQFF. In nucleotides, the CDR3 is TGCGCCAGCAGCCAAGGGGACTACCTAAATGAGCAGTTCTTC.